The 27 T cell receptor beta chains given below trace back to one sample, sequenced in a study. TCRdb ran MiXCR on the RT-PCR reads and lists one entry per CDR3 protein. Of about 680,000 distinct CDR3 sequences listed, approximately 15% are singletons. Source material: memory CD4+ T cells from blood. Receptors were obtained from a female donor in good health, serving as a healthy control.

This clonotype has only a few counts. This sequence joins TRBV28 and TRBJ1-2, with TRBD1 as a possible D gene (6 bases). V was clipped by 5 bases and J by 6 bases, with 25 bases between them. This CDR3 is built from 17 residues. Germline V gene data show CDR1 as MDHEN and CDR2 as SYDVKM. The CDR3 protein is CASSPAGTGHLGNGYTF. For the CDR3, the DNA is TGTGCCAGCAGTCCTGCGGGAACGGGACATTTGGGCAATGGCTACACCTTC.

This clonotype was recorded at least ten times. The chain is built from TRBV10-3 and TRBJ1-2, with 8 nucleotides matching TRBD1. The V segment lost 7 bases and the J segment 4 bases; nucleotides outside the gene matches: 5. Germline CDR1 reads ENHRY; CDR2 reads SYGVKD. The CDR3 consists of 13 residues. In DNA, the CDR3 is TGTGCCATCACCGGACAGGGCCCCTATGGCTACACCTTC. This codes for CAITGQGPYGYTF.

This clonotype was observed a few times. The V gene is TRBV12-3 or TRBV12-4, the J gene TRBJ2-7, with 7 bases fitting TRBD2. This CDR3 spans 15 amino acids. After removal of 6 bases from V and 7 bases from J, the junction contained 15 bases not matched to a gene. The CDR3 DNA reads TGTGCCAGCAGAGCGACCGGGACTACGTCCCGAGAGCAGTACTTC. This gives the protein CASRATGTTSREQYF.

This clonotype was counted only a few times. The V call is TRBV9, the J call TRBJ2-1; D unresolved. Trimming left V 6 bases short and J 0 bases short, with 16 bases between. This CDR3 is 16 amino acids long. Germline CDR1 reads SGDLS; CDR2 reads YYNGEE. For the CDR3, the DNA is TGTGCCAGCAATAAGGTCCGGATAAGCTCCTACAATGAGCAGTTCTTC. It is translated as CASNKVRISSYNEQFF.

V and J are TRBV7-9 and TRBJ2-5, with D maybe TRBD1 (5 bases). The CDR3 covers 14 residues. Per the germline V gene, CDR1 is SEHNR and CDR2 is FQNEAQ (reference sequence). V was pared by 4 bases and J by 5 bases, with 14 bases between. The CDR3 nucleotides are TGTGCCAGCAGCTCTCTCCAGGGTGGGGAGACCCAGTACTTC. Protein: CASSSLQGGETQYF.

This clonotype appeared a few times. The chain couples TRBV3-1 to TRBJ2-1; D perhaps matches TRBD2 (6 bases). Germline CDR1 and CDR2: LGHDT and YNNKEL (reference sequence). The CDR3 consists of 16 residues. The V and J ends lost 6 bases and 4 bases respectively, with 19 bases between them. This CDR3 is CASRLSTSATYNEQFF. CDR3 sequence (DNA): TGTGCCAGCAGACTTTCGACTAGTGCGACATACAATGAGCAGTTCTTC.

The chain combines TRBV10-3 with TRBJ1-2, with D unresolved. CDR1 and CDR2 from the germline V gene are ENHRY and SYGVKD. This CDR3 has 15 amino acids. Trimming pared 2 bases from V and 5 bases from J, leaving 15 bases between. The CDR3 sequence: CAISEPAARIYGYTF. Written as DNA, the CDR3 is TGTGCCATCAGTGAGCCGGCCGCGCGCATATATGGCTACACCTTC.

This clonotype was counted a few times. The V and J genes are TRBV12-3 or TRBV12-4 and TRBJ1-3; D gene ambiguous. The CDR3 length is 16 residues. The germline V and J ends were trimmed by 5 bases and 0 bases, with 14 bases remaining between them. The CDR3 spells CASSRDTTSSGNTIYF. The DNA of the CDR3 is TGTGCCAGCAGTCGAGACACTACCAGCTCTGGAAACACCATATATTTT.

The chain links TRBV4-3 to TRBJ1-1, with D possibly being TRBD1 (6 bases). V was clipped by 2 bases and J by 3 bases, with 10 bases between them. The CDR3 runs 14 residues. The germline gives CDR1 LGHNA, CDR2 YSLEER. CDR3: CASSQPGGHTEAFF. The CDR3 DNA follows: TGCGCCAGCAGCCAACCCGGGGGGCACACTGAAGCTTTCTTT.

In its sample, this clonotype was seen a few times. The chain combines TRBV5-1 with TRBJ2-3, with a weak D call TRBD2 (5 bases). CDR1 is SGHRS, CDR2 YFSETQ, per germline. The CDR3 extends over 16 amino acids. V lost 1 base, J lost 2 bases, and 14 bases lay in between. The DNA for the CDR3 is TGCGCCAGCAGCTTGTCGCGCGGGCCTGTCACAGATACGCAGTATTTT. Translated: CASSLSRGPVTDTQYF. Filled out from reference TRBV5-1 and TRBJ2-3, the complete variable domain reads KAGVTQTPRYLIKTRGQQVTLSCSPISGHRSVSWYQQTPGQGLQFLFEYFSETQRNKGNFPGRFSGRQFSNSRSEMNVSTLELGDSALYLCASSLSRGPVTDTQYFGPGTRLTVL.

The V and J genes are TRBV18 and TRBJ1-2, with D unclear. V was trimmed by 4 bases and J by 5 bases, leaving 14 bases between them. Germline loops: CDR1 KGHSH, CDR2 LQKENI. The CDR3 runs to 14 residues. Written as DNA, the CDR3 is TGTGCCAGCTCACTCTCCCGGGAAACATATGGCTACACCTTC. It is translated as CASSLSRETYGYTF.

This CDR3 reads CSARELGQSGSYNSPLHF. Here the CDR3 DNA reads TGCAGTGCTAGGGAACTCGGACAGTCTGGCTCCTATAATTCACCCCTCCACTTT. The chain links TRBV20-1 to TRBJ1-6; the D gene is possibly TRBD1 (6 bases). Per the germline V gene, CDR1 is DFQATT and CDR2 is SNEGSKA (reference sequence). The CDR3 is made up of 18 amino acids. The V end lost 3 bases, the J end lost 0 bases, and 18 bases lay between the germline ends.

This clonotype was seen at least ten times. The chain joins TRBV6-6 to TRBJ2-3, with D possibly matching TRBD1 (6 bases). Germline V gene data show CDR1 as MNHNY and CDR2 as SVGAGI (reference sequence). Between the trimmed V and J ends, which lost 5 bases and 0 bases, there was a span of 12 bases. The length of the CDR3 is 15 residues. CDR3 region: CASSPGQPSTDTQYF. The CDR3 DNA reads TGTGCCAGCAGTCCCGGACAGCCTAGCACAGATACGCAGTATTTT.

This clonotype was counted many times. The gene calls are TRBV29-1 and TRBJ2-1; D is undetermined. V lost 7 bases and J 2 bases, leaving 18 bases between the germline ends. Looked up from germline, CDR1 is SQVTM and CDR2 is ANQGSEA. CDR3 length: 15 amino acids. CDR3 coding DNA: TGCAGCGCTCAGACCCCAGGTTCTCCCTACAATGAGCAGTTCTTC. As protein: CSAQTPGSPYNEQFF.

This clonotype turned up a few times. The chain employs TRBV7-9 and TRBJ2-7; TRBD2 is a possible D gene (6 bases). The CDR3 is 18 residues long. CDR1 and CDR2 from the germline V gene are SEHNR and FQNEAQ (reference sequence). The V gene lost 4 bases and the J gene lost 5 bases, with 27 bases spanning the gap. The CDR3 region has the DNA TGTGCCAGCAGCTCACCCCAGACGGGACTCGGGGCTTTCAACGAGCAGTACTTC. It is translated as CASSSPQTGLGAFNEQYF.

The chain joins TRBV20-1 to TRBJ2-7; D is possibly TRBD2 (6 bases). V was pared by 3 bases and J by 6 bases, with 21 bases between. The CDR3 sequence is 15 residues long. CDR1 DFQATT and CDR2 SNEGSKA come from the germline V gene (reference sequence). CDR3 DNA sequence: TGCAGTGCTAGTAGCTCGGGACTCGCTTCAAGCGAGCAGTACTTC. Protein product: CSASSSGLASSEQYF.

This clonotype was observed many times. The V gene is TRBV27, the J gene TRBJ2-7; D may be TRBD1 (6 bases). V was shortened by 6 bases and J by 2 bases, with 11 bases between the two germline ends. This CDR3 has 13 residues. In germline, CDR1 is MNHEY, CDR2 SMNVEV (reference sequence). CDR3 loop: CASRKDSPYEQYF. In nucleotides, the CDR3 is TGTGCCAGCAGGAAGGACAGCCCCTACGAGCAGTACTTC.

The CDR3 DNA reads TGTGCCAGCAGACGCTCAAGGACAGGGACCTACGAGCAGTACTTC. This sequence encodes CASRRSRTGTYEQYF. The rearrangement links TRBV28 to TRBJ2-7; TRBD1 matches at 8 bases. V gave up 6 bases and J gave up 2 bases; unmatched junction bases: 9. Germline V gene lookup returns CDR1 MDHEN and CDR2 SYDVKM. The CDR3 is 15 amino acids.

This clonotype was counted only a few times. CDR3 sequence: CSAIHREIGTEAFF. CDR3 nucleotide sequence: TGCAGTGCTATCCACAGGGAGATAGGCACTGAAGCTTTCTTT. This sequence joins TRBV20-1 and TRBJ1-1; D possibly corresponds to TRBD1 (6 bases). CDR1 and CDR2 (germline): DFQATT, SNEGSKA (reference sequence). The CDR3 consists of 14 residues. The germline V and J ends were trimmed by 4 bases and 4 bases, with 16 bases remaining between them.

This chain links TRBV20-1 with TRBJ1-3; D is unclear. The ends were cut back, 5 bases at V and 2 bases at J, with 7 bases in the middle. Germline loops: CDR1 DFQATT, CDR2 SNEGSKA (reference sequence). CDR3 size: 12 residues. The CDR3 spells CSARTAGNTIYF. CDR3 sequence (DNA): TGCAGTGCTCGCACAGCTGGAAACACCATATATTTT.

The rearrangement joins TRBV19 to TRBJ1-2; TRBD1 matches 7 bases. The CDR3 has 15 amino acids. The V and J ends lost 7 bases and 4 bases, in that order; junction bases with no gene match: 12. CDR1 is LNHDA, CDR2 SQIVND, per germline (reference sequence). CDR3 DNA: TGTGCCAGTACCCAGGACAGGTCAAATATCTATGGCTACACCTTC. This encodes CASTQDRSNIYGYTF.

The chain joins TRBV5-6 to TRBJ2-7; TRBD1 might be the D (6 bases). The CDR3 runs to 15 residues. Trimming left V 2 bases short and J 7 bases short, with 19 bases between. Germline assignment: CDR1 SGHDT and CDR2 YYEEEE. The CDR3 loop is CASSLQGPNTGEQYF. CDR3 nucleotides: TGTGCCAGCAGCTTACAGGGACCGAACACCGGGGAGCAGTACTTC.

This clonotype showed up many times. This CDR3 is CASSPDMGGSYEQYF. The CDR3 coding sequence is TGTGCCAGCAGTCCCGACATGGGGGGGTCCTACGAGCAGTACTTC. V is TRBV12-3 or TRBV12-4 and J is TRBJ2-7, with 7 bases matching TRBD2. This CDR3 spans 15 amino acids. The V segment lost 5 bases and the J segment 1 base; nucleotides outside the gene matches: 8.

This clonotype occurred many times. The J gene is TRBJ2-7, the V gene TRBV7-8, with D maybe TRBD2 (6 bases). There are 14 residues in the CDR3. The germline V gene encodes CDR1 SGHVS and CDR2 FQNEAQ. The V and J ends lost 5 bases and 6 bases respectively, with 17 bases between them. The CDR3 coding sequence is TGTGCCAGCAGCCGGACGACTAGTTACTCCGAGCAGTACTTC. Translated: CASSRTTSYSEQYF.

The chain is built from TRBV5-5 and TRBJ2-3, with 10 bases fitting TRBD1. With 4 bases clipped from V and 11 bases from J, the junction kept 10 bases outside the gene matches. The CDR3 spans 14 residues. The germline V gene has CDR1 SGHKS and CDR2 YYEKEE (reference sequence). CDR3 residues: CASSEGQGSYKQYF. The CDR3 DNA is TGTGCCAGCAGCGAGGGACAGGGGAGTTATAAGCAGTATTTT. Based on the CDR3 plus reference TRBV5-5 and TRBJ2-3, the full variable domain is DAGVTQSPTHLIKTRGQQVTLRCSPISGHKSVSWYQQVLGQGPQFIFQYYEKEERGRGNFPDRFSARQFPNYSSELNVNALLLGDSALYLCASSEGQGSYKQYFGPGTRLTVL.

This clonotype was picked up many times. This sequence joins TRBV7-2 and TRBJ2-5, with 7 bases fitting TRBD2. V lost 2 bases, J lost 4 bases, and 13 bases stayed unmatched. There are 17 residues in the CDR3. Germline V lookup: CDR1 SGHTA, CDR2 FQGNSA. The CDR3 region has the DNA TGTGCCAGCAGCTTAAGCCCCCCTGCTAGCGGCGGAGAGACCCAGTACTTC. The encoded protein is CASSLSPPASGGETQYF.

This clonotype turned up a few times. The rearrangement joins TRBV12-3 or TRBV12-4 to TRBJ2-1, with D possibly matching TRBD2 (6 bases). Trimming stripped 3 bases from V and 9 bases from J, with 12 bases between. This CDR3 contains 13 residues. CDR3 in DNA: TGTGCCAGCAGTTTCGTCGGGGGTGGTGAGCAGTTCTTC. Protein: CASSFVGGGEQFF.